One sample yielded the 5 T cell receptor beta chains listed below, sequenced in a study of shared clonotypes between healthy human individuals. Repertoires were generated with immunoSEQ multiplex PCR, while TCRdb's copy carries only in-frame clones and drops some. Of 2 million to 2.5 million clones listed, roughly 95% are singletons. Material for sequencing was naive CD4+ T cells sorted from blood. Noted subset: CD45RA+ positively selected. The receptors derive from a man younger than 35 in good health.

This chain uses TRBV5-4 with TRBJ2-5, with D hard to call. Trimming took 1 base from V and 0 from J, leaving 4 bases between them. The length of the CDR3 is 13 residues. Per germline, CDR1 SGHNT and CDR2 YYREEE (reference sequence). CDR3: CASSLPDQETQYF. CDR3 sequence (DNA): TGTGCCAGCAGCTTGCCGGACCAAGAGACCCAGTACTTC.

This chain connects TRBV7-6 to TRBJ2-7, with a weak D call TRBD2 (6 bases). Trimming shortened V by 1 base and J by 3 bases, and 13 bases separated the two germline ends. There are 15 residues in the CDR3. Germline CDR1 reads SGHVS; CDR2 reads FNYEAQ. DNA of the CDR3: TGTGCCAGCAGCTTAGGGGACGTGGGACTCTACGAGCAGTACTTC. Translation: CASSLGDVGLYEQYF.

The chain carries TRBV28 and TRBJ1-2; possible D gene TRBD1, 5 bases. This CDR3 region has 13 residues. The germline V gene has CDR1 MDHEN and CDR2 SYDVKM. V was trimmed by 2 bases and J by 6 bases, leaving 10 bases between them. CDR3 DNA: TGTGCCAGCAGTTTACAGGGAAGAAATGGCTACACCTTC. It encodes CASSLQGRNGYTF.

The chain combines TRBV25-1 with TRBJ1-2; 9 bases align to TRBD1. V was pared by 4 bases and J by 8 bases, with 5 bases of the junction left unmatched. This CDR3 has 13 amino acids. CDR1 is MGHDK and CDR2 is SYGVNS in the germline V gene. The CDR3 reads CASSVGTGSGYTF. The CDR3 bases are TGTGCCAGCAGTGTGGGGACAGGGAGCGGCTACACCTTC.

The V gene is TRBV10-3, the J gene TRBJ1-2; the D gene is possibly TRBD1 (6 bases). Germline loops: CDR1 ENHRY, CDR2 SYGVKD. The CDR3 is 14 amino acids. Trimming stripped 3 bases from V and 4 bases from J, with 12 bases between. This CDR3 reads CAISDGGGGYGYTF. As DNA, the CDR3 is TGTGCCATCAGTGACGGGGGCGGAGGCTATGGCTACACCTTC.